Below, 27 T cell receptor beta chains from the same sample are listed, as sequenced in a study of blood T cell repertoires in COVID-19. The method was immunoSEQ multiplex PCR; TCRdb's version includes in-frame clones alone and lacks a portion of them. The sample comprises around 130,000 clones, about 86% of which are singletons, and 18% rests with the top ten. The sequenced sample consisted of peripheral blood. Receptors originate from a woman aged 50 to 60 who had recovered from COVID-19.

This chain links TRBV5-1 with TRBJ1-6, with D unclear. Germline values: CDR1 SGHRS, CDR2 YFSETQ. V gave up 0 bases and J gave up 8 bases, with 6 bases separating them. This CDR3 contains 13 residues. CDR3 in DNA: TGCGCCAGCAGCTTGGACGGGGATTCACCCCTCCACTTT. It encodes CASSLDGDSPLHF.

This chain connects TRBV6-5 to TRBJ1-1; D is undetermined. Trimming took 0 bases from V and 2 from J, leaving 10 bases between them. Looked up from germline, CDR1 is MNHEY and CDR2 is SVGAGI. The CDR3 runs 15 residues. Here the CDR3 DNA reads TGTGCCAGCAGTTACTCTGGAGGGATTAACACTGAAGCTTTCTTT. Its protein is CASSYSGGINTEAFF.

J is TRBJ2-5 and V is TRBV7-9; TRBD1 matches 7 bases. Germline V lookup: CDR1 SEHNR, CDR2 FQNEAQ (reference sequence). The CDR3 length is 13 residues. Trimming took 3 bases from V and 5 from J; bases not matched to a gene: 3. The CDR3 sequence: CASSFLQGETQYF. The CDR3 nucleotides are TGTGCCAGCAGCTTTTTACAGGGGGAGACCCAGTACTTC. Variable domain in full (rest from reference TRBV7-9 and TRBJ2-5): DTGVSQNPRHKITKRGQNVTFRCDPISEHNRLYWYRQTLGQGPEFLTYFQNEAQLEKSRLLSDRFSAERPKGSFSTLEIQRTEQGDSAMYLCASSFLQGETQYFGPGTRLLVL.

The chain recombines TRBV9 with TRBJ1-2, with D possibly matching TRBD1 (5 bases). Trimming removed 4 bases from V and 3 bases from J, with 19 bases in between. The CDR3 spans 16 residues. The germline gives CDR1 SGDLS, CDR2 YYNGEE. For the CDR3, the DNA is TGTGCCAGCAGCCCTCCCCCCACCAGGGTACACTATGGCTACACCTTC. It codes for CASSPPPTRVHYGYTF.

V and J are TRBV7-9 and TRBJ1-1, with D perhaps matching TRBD1 (5 bases). This CDR3 has 14 residues. CDR1 and CDR2 from the germline V gene are SEHNR and FQNEAQ (reference sequence). The V end lost 5 bases, the J end lost 3 bases, and 13 bases lay between the germline ends. CDR3 DNA sequence: TGTGCCAGCAGCCCCCAGGGTGGTCACACTGAAGCTTTCTTT. It is translated as CASSPQGGHTEAFF.

The chain couples TRBV5-1 to TRBJ2-7; possibly TRBD1 for D (6 bases). This CDR3 is 15 amino acids long. CDR1 and CDR2 (germline): SGHRS, YFSETQ. Between the trimmed V and J ends, which lost 0 bases and 2 bases, there was a span of 12 bases. CDR3 region: CASSLGGGPAYEQYF. The CDR3 coding sequence is TGCGCCAGCAGCTTGGGAGGGGGACCCGCCTACGAGCAGTACTTC. Using reference TRBV5-1 and TRBJ2-7 for the parts outside the CDR3, the full variable domain is KAGVTQTPRYLIKTRGQQVTLSCSPISGHRSVSWYQQTPGQGLQFLFEYFSETQRNKGNFPGRFSGRQFSNSRSEMNVSTLELGDSALYLCASSLGGGPAYEQYFGPGTRLTVT.

The rearrangement uses TRBV10-1 and TRBJ2-1, with D possibly being TRBD1 (6 bases). V was clipped by 3 bases and J by 5 bases, with 11 bases between them. This CDR3 is built from 14 residues. Germline loops: CDR1 WNHNN, CDR2 SYGVQD (reference sequence). CDR3 coding DNA: TGCGCCAGCAGTGAAACAGGGTGGGACAATGAGCAGTTCTTC. This encodes CASSETGWDNEQFF.

The chain employs TRBV12-3 or TRBV12-4 and TRBJ1-1; 7 bases map to TRBD1. This CDR3 spans 13 amino acids. Trimming cost V 8 bases and J 10 bases; bases outside gene matches: 13. The CDR3 DNA sequence: TGTGCCAGCGTCCCGACGGAGGGGGCTCGAGCTTTCTTT. It specifies CASVPTEGARAFF.

The chain links TRBV6-5 to TRBJ1-2, with D possibly being TRBD1 (5 bases). This CDR3 has 14 amino acids. Germline V gives CDR1 MNHEY, CDR2 SVGAGI. The V end lost 2 bases, the J end lost 0 bases, and 7 bases lay between the germline ends. The CDR3 is CASSYGGANYGYTF. DNA for the CDR3: TGTGCCAGCAGTTACGGGGGGGCTAACTATGGCTACACCTTC.

This rearrangement joins TRBV10-3 to TRBJ1-4; TRBD1 is a possible D gene (5 bases). This CDR3 region has 14 residues. With 10 bases removed from V and 5 bases from J, the gap between germline ends came to 17 bases. Germline V CDR1 and CDR2: ENHRY, SYGVKD. This CDR3 is CATKGVGENEKLFF. CDR3 in DNA: TGTGCCACTAAAGGGGTTGGGGAAAATGAAAAACTGTTTTTT.

The rearrangement joins TRBV30 to TRBJ2-7; D unclear. Between the trimmed V and J ends, which lost 4 bases and 3 bases, there was a span of 13 bases. Per germline, CDR1 GTSNPN and CDR2 SVGIG (reference sequence). The CDR3 is 13 amino acids. CDR3 amino acids: CAWMRGSGYEQYF. The DNA of the CDR3 is TGTGCCTGGATGCGTGGTTCTGGCTACGAGCAGTACTTC.

This sequence joins TRBV5-5 and TRBJ2-3; D might be TRBD2 (6 bases). Between the trimmed V and J ends, which lost 4 bases and 6 bases, there was a span of 24 bases. CDR3 length: 17 amino acids. Germline CDR1 reads SGHKS; CDR2 reads YYEKEE (reference sequence). The CDR3: CASSPPVLAQPSDTQYF. The CDR3 DNA reads as TGTGCCAGCAGCCCTCCAGTTCTAGCGCAACCATCGGATACGCAGTATTTT.

The chain has TRBV21-1 and TRBJ2-7; the table gives TRBD2 as D, unverified against the DNA. TRBV21-1 is reported as a pseudogene. The CDR3 extends over 16 amino acids. This chain's CDR3 is CASSNPPGLPAYEQYF. As DNA, the CDR3 is TGTGCCAGCAGCAACCCTCCGGGACTACCCGCCTACGAGCAGTACTTC.

This chain joins TRBV3-1 (or the pseudogene TRBV3-2) and TRBJ2-3; unclear D gene. Germline V gene data show CDR1 as LGHDT and CDR2 as YNNKEL (reference sequence). Trimming cost V 0 bases and J 4 bases, with 5 bases left between them. The length of the CDR3 is 13 residues. The CDR3: CASSQDYPDTQYF. The CDR3 DNA reads as TGTGCCAGCAGCCAAGACTATCCAGATACGCAGTATTTT.

The chain joins TRBV27 to TRBJ2-2; a weak D match, TRBD1 (6 bases). The germline V gene has CDR1 MNHEY and CDR2 SMNVEV (reference sequence). Trimming cost V 8 bases and J 4 bases, with 11 bases left between them. The length of the CDR3 is 13 residues. CDR3 DNA: TGTGCCAGCCGAGACAGGCCCACCGGGGAGCTGTTTTTT. Its protein is CASRDRPTGELFF.

The V call is TRBV9, the J call TRBJ1-6, with TRBD1 matching 7 bases. Germline CDR1 is SGDLS and CDR2 is YYNGEE. The CDR3 extends over 15 amino acids. The junction had 9 bases not matched to a gene; V was cut back by 3 bases and J by 9 bases. The CDR3 here is CASSEVDRVSSPLHF. The CDR3 bases are TGTGCCAGCAGCGAGGTCGACAGGGTGTCTTCACCCCTCCACTTT.

The V call is TRBV12-5, the J call TRBJ2-3, with D unresolved. Germline V lookup: CDR1 LGHNT, CDR2 FRNRAP. V was clipped by 9 bases and J by 6 bases, with 16 bases between them. There are 13 residues in the CDR3. CDR3 sequence reads: CASVGFPSDTQYF. For the CDR3, the DNA is TGTGCTAGCGTCGGGTTCCCATCTGATACGCAGTATTTT.

This clone occurred a few times. This rearrangement joins TRBV14 to TRBJ1-2; 7 bases are shared with TRBD1. The V segment lost 4 bases and the J segment 4 bases; nucleotides outside the gene matches: 6. This CDR3 comprises 14 residues. Germline V CDR1 and CDR2: SGHDN, FVKESK. CDR3 region: CASSPSGGSYGYTF. The CDR3 DNA reads TGTGCCAGCAGCCCCTCAGGGGGTTCCTATGGCTACACCTTC.

The V and J genes are TRBV15 and TRBJ2-1; 7 bases match TRBD1. The CDR3 totals 19 residues. The V segment lost 2 bases and the J segment 4 bases; nucleotides outside the gene matches: 17. Germline V gene sequence: CDR1 LNHNV, CDR2 YYDKDF (reference sequence). The CDR3 loop reads CATSRLKIIAGGRYNEQFF. CDR3 coding DNA: TGTGCCACCAGCAGACTCAAGATAATAGCAGGGGGACGGTACAATGAGCAGTTCTTC.

The chain is built from TRBV27 and TRBJ2-1, with 9 bases matching TRBD2. In germline, CDR1 is MNHEY, CDR2 SMNVEV (reference sequence). The CDR3 totals 16 residues. V shed 5 bases, J shed 6 bases, and the junction held 11 bases outside the gene matches. CDR3 in amino acids: CASSPRLSGSFNEQFF. DNA for the CDR3: TGTGCCAGCAGTCCTCGACTTAGCGGGAGTTTCAATGAGCAGTTCTTC.

The chain uses TRBV15 and TRBJ1-5; D is ambiguous. The V and J ends lost 4 bases and 2 bases respectively, with 3 bases between them. Germline assignment: CDR1 LNHNV and CDR2 YYDKDF (reference sequence). This CDR3 is built from 12 residues. For the CDR3, the DNA is TGTGCCACCAGCACAGGCAATCAGCCCCAGCATTTT. It encodes CATSTGNQPQHF. The full variable domain, with the rest looked up from reference TRBV15 and TRBJ1-5, is DAMVIQNPRYQVTQFGKPVTLSCSQTLNHNVMYWYQQKSSQAPKLLFHYYDKDFNNEADTPDNFQSRRPNTSFCFLDIRSPGLGDTAMYLCATSTGNQPQHFGDGTRLSIL.

This rearrangement joins TRBV7-6 to TRBJ2-7; TRBD2 might be the D (6 bases). CDR3 length: 14 amino acids. The V end lost 2 bases, the J end lost 7 bases, and 15 bases lay between the germline ends. Germline loops: CDR1 SGHVS, CDR2 FNYEAQ. This chain's CDR3 is CASSLKTGRGEQYF. DNA for the CDR3: TGTGCCAGCAGCTTAAAGACCGGCCGGGGGGAGCAGTACTTC.

This chain joins TRBV3-1 (or the pseudogene TRBV3-2) and TRBJ1-4; unclear D gene. The germline V gene has CDR1 LGHDT and CDR2 YNNKEL (reference sequence). Trimming took off 4 bases at V and 4 bases at J, with 13 bases between the two ends. The CDR3 runs 15 residues. The CDR3 reads CASSRPTSGNEKLFF. For the CDR3, the DNA is TGTGCCAGCAGCCGACCCACAAGCGGTAATGAAAAACTGTTTTTT.

The chain uses TRBV7-2 and TRBJ2-2; D may be TRBD2 (5 bases). The V and J ends lost 3 bases and 1 base respectively, with 9 bases between them. This CDR3 is 15 amino acids long. From germline, CDR1 is SGHTA and CDR2 FQGNSA. The CDR3 nucleotides read TGTGCCAGCAGCTTCGGACTTGTGAACACCGGGGAGCTGTTTTTT. This gives the protein CASSFGLVNTGELFF.

The CDR3 is CSVVGGMNYGYTF. The CDR3 region has the DNA TGCAGCGTGGTGGGGGGGATGAATTATGGCTACACCTTC. This chain links TRBV29-1 with TRBJ1-2; a possible D gene is TRBD1 (5 bases). Per germline, CDR1 SQVTM and CDR2 ANQGSEA. This CDR3 spans 13 amino acids. Trimming cost V 6 bases and J 5 bases, with 16 bases left between them.

The V and J genes are TRBV19 and TRBJ2-2; 9 bases are shared with TRBD2. After removal of 10 bases from V and 4 bases from J, the junction contained 7 bases not matched to a gene. The CDR3 is made up of 14 amino acids. Germline CDR1 and CDR2: LNHDA and SQIVND (reference sequence). The CDR3 DNA reads as TGTGCCACCACTCAAGCGGGGGGCACCGGGGAGCTGTTTTTT. Protein sequence: CATTQAGGTGELFF.

A few counts support this clone. V and J are TRBV7-2 and TRBJ2-3, with D tentatively TRBD1 (6 bases). V lost 4 bases and J lost 3, with 14 bases in between. In germline, CDR1 is SGHTA, CDR2 FQGNSA. This CDR3 is 15 amino acids long. The CDR3 is CASSSTGISTDTQYF. The CDR3 DNA is TGTGCCAGCAGCTCAACAGGGATTTCGACAGATACGCAGTATTTT.